Below are 20 T cell receptor beta chains sequenced from a single sample in a study of blood T cell repertoires in COVID-19. Sequencing used immunoSEQ multiplex PCR; TCRdb keeps in-frame clones, though not all of them. The data contain some 79,000 clones, around 89% of them seen just once; the ten biggest clones take up roughly 14%. The sequencing sample was made of peripheral blood. The receptors originated from a man aged 65 to 79 with active or convalescent COVID-19.

The V call is TRBV7-9, the J call TRBJ1-2, with TRBD1 matching 7 bases. Germline V lookup: CDR1 SEHNR, CDR2 FQNEAQ (reference sequence). Losses at the gene ends were 5 bases for V and 8 bases for J; bases not matched to a gene: 8. This CDR3 has 13 amino acids. CDR3: CASSPRTGWGYTF. The CDR3 DNA sequence: TGTGCCAGCAGCCCACGGACAGGTTGGGGCTACACCTTC. Full variable domain (rest looked up from reference TRBV7-9 and TRBJ1-2): DTGVSQNPRHKITKRGQNVTFRCDPISEHNRLYWYRQTLGQGPEFLTYFQNEAQLEKSRLLSDRFSAERPKGSFSTLEIQRTEQGDSAMYLCASSPRTGWGYTFGSGTRLTVV.

V gene TRBV24-1 combines with J gene TRBJ2-1; D may be TRBD1 (5 bases). Deletions cut 2 bases from V and 7 bases from J, with 14 bases between. Germline values: CDR1 KGHDR, CDR2 SFDVKD. This CDR3 contains 15 residues. The CDR3 protein is CATSDWSGLRNEQFF. Here the CDR3 DNA reads TGTGCCACCAGTGATTGGTCAGGGTTAAGGAATGAGCAGTTCTTC.

In this sample, this clone turned up a few times. The chain has TRBV5-4 and TRBJ2-5; 10 bases match TRBD1. Unmatched junction bases numbered 3, after V lost 5 bases and J lost 5 bases. Germline-derived CDR1 and CDR2 are SGHNT and YYREEE (reference sequence). The CDR3 has 13 amino acids. CDR3 amino acids: CASRRQGAETQYF. CDR3 DNA sequence: TGTGCCAGCAGAAGACAGGGGGCCGAGACCCAGTACTTC. Complete variable domain (other parts from reference TRBV5-4 and TRBJ2-5): ETGVTQSPTHLIKTRGQQVTLRCSSQSGHNTVSWYQQALGQGPQFIFQYYREEENGRGNFPPRFSGLQFPNYSSELNVNALELDDSALYLCASRRQGAETQYFGPGTRLLVL.

The chain has TRBV7-3 and TRBJ2-3, with D unresolved. The CDR3 has 14 residues. CDR1 and CDR2 (germline): SGHTA, FQGTGA. The V end lost 10 bases, the J end lost 2 bases, and 16 bases lay between the germline ends. The DNA of the CDR3 is TGTGCCACCTCTCTGACTGCGGACACAGATACGCAGTATTTT. Its translation is CATSLTADTDTQYF.

The chain uses TRBV6-6 and TRBJ1-5, with 7 bases identical to TRBD1. Germline V gives CDR1 MNHNY, CDR2 SVGAGI (reference sequence). The CDR3 totals 13 residues. The junction had 7 bases not matched to a gene; V was cut back by 11 bases and J by 3 bases. CDR3 sequence: CAAVQGINQPQHF. The CDR3 DNA is TGTGCCGCAGTACAGGGGATCAATCAGCCCCAGCATTTT.

This clone was detected only once. The J gene is TRBJ1-1, the V gene TRBV7-9; the D is unclear. The CDR3 is 15 residues long. The ends were cut back, 5 bases at V and 4 bases at J, with 17 bases in the middle. Germline lookup yields CDR1 SEHNR and CDR2 FQNEAQ (reference sequence). The CDR3 DNA reads TGTGCCAGCAGCCCTCCCCGTGAGATAAGCACTGAAGCTTTCTTT. Its translation is CASSPPREISTEAFF.

The chain links TRBV6-6 to TRBJ1-4; perhaps TRBD1 as D (5 bases). Germline loops: CDR1 MNHNY, CDR2 SVGAGI (reference sequence). This CDR3 region has 14 residues. Trimming took 6 bases from V and 8 from J, leaving 16 bases between them. CDR3 residues: CASRGLRSGEKLFF. The CDR3 bases are TGTGCCAGCAGGGGACTACGATCGGGGGAAAAACTGTTTTTT.

This sequence joins TRBV28 and TRBJ1-5, with a possible D match to TRBD1 (5 bases). Germline V lookup: CDR1 MDHEN, CDR2 SYDVKM. V was shortened by 7 bases and J by 6 bases, with 13 bases between the two germline ends. CDR3 length: 13 amino acids. In nucleotides, the CDR3 is TGTGCCAGCATGATCAGGGCTCGTCAGCCCCAGCATTTT. It specifies CASMIRARQPQHF.

CDR3 sequence: CTSSQELALTDTQYF. Here the CDR3 DNA reads TGCACCAGCAGCCAAGAACTCGCACTCACAGATACGCAGTATTTT. The rearrangement uses TRBV1 and TRBJ2-3; no DNA check was done on the table's D call, TRBD2. TRBV1 is given as a pseudogene. The CDR3 has 15 residues.

V and J are TRBV6-2 or TRBV6-3 and TRBJ1-5, with a tentative D call TRBD1 (6 bases). CDR1 and CDR2 from the germline V gene are MNHEY and SVGEGT. CDR3 length: 17 amino acids. Trimming shortened V by 5 bases and J by 3 bases, and 20 bases separated the two germline ends. The DNA of the CDR3 is TGTGCCAGCAGTCCCTCGAGGGGGATCGGGGTCAATCAGCCCCAGCATTTT. Translating gives CASSPSRGIGVNQPQHF.

The rearrangement joins TRBV6-5 to TRBJ2-7; 12 bases fit TRBD2. V dropped 6 bases and J dropped 4; count of bases not matched to a gene: 7. Per germline, CDR1 MNHEY and CDR2 SVGAGI. This CDR3 comprises 15 residues. In DNA form, the CDR3 reads TGTGCCAGCAGCGAGACTAGCGGGAGAGGGTACGAGCAGTACTTC. Translating gives CASSETSGRGYEQYF.

This clone was detected a few times. V usage is TRBV11-2 and J usage is TRBJ1-2; D remains unclear. The CDR3 is 15 amino acids. V dropped 4 bases and J dropped 3 bases, with 15 bases sitting between them. The germline V gene encodes CDR1 SGHAT and CDR2 FQNNGV. The CDR3 protein is CASSSRLLRDYGYTF. The DNA for the CDR3 is TGTGCCAGCAGCTCCCGTCTCCTGAGAGACTATGGCTACACCTTC.

The gene calls are TRBV4-2 and TRBJ2-7, with unresolved D. Germline CDR1 and CDR2: LGHNA and YNFKEQ. Trimming left V 0 bases short and J 1 base short, with 13 bases between. CDR3 length equals 16 residues. The CDR3 DNA reads TGTGCCAGCAGCCAAGATCTCAATGGCCGATCCTACGAGCAGTACTTC. Its protein is CASSQDLNGRSYEQYF.

This chain uses TRBV19 with TRBJ2-1; D not resolved. The CDR3 is 13 amino acids. The germline CDR1 and CDR2 sequences are LNHDA and SQIVND (reference sequence). Trimming cost V 5 bases and J 3 bases, with 8 bases left between them. Here the CDR3 DNA reads TGTGCCAGTAGTGATACAGTCTACAATGAGCAGTTCTTC. Its protein is CASSDTVYNEQFF.

The chain employs TRBV2 and TRBJ2-1; D gene unclear. The germline CDR1 and CDR2 sequences are SNHLY and FYNNEI. V lost 3 bases, J lost 8 bases, and 14 bases lay in between. The CDR3 has 14 amino acids. CDR3 residues: CASSERSALHEQFF. In nucleotides, the CDR3 is TGTGCCAGCAGTGAGCGGTCCGCGCTCCATGAGCAGTTCTTC.

The chain couples TRBV9 to TRBJ1-4, with unresolved D. V gave up 3 bases and J gave up 3 bases, with 6 bases separating them. The CDR3 has 13 residues. The V gene's germline CDR1 is SGDLS and CDR2 YYNGEE. The CDR3 region is CASSAISNEKLFF. CDR3 nucleotide sequence: TGTGCCAGCAGCGCAATTTCTAATGAAAAACTGTTTTTT.

The chain combines TRBV13 with TRBJ1-1, with no clear D. From germline, CDR1 is PRHDT and CDR2 FYEKMQ (reference sequence). V was clipped by 5 bases and J by 8 bases, with 9 bases between them. The CDR3 is 11 amino acids. CDR3 sequence reads: CASSPRKEAFF. The CDR3 bases are TGTGCCAGCAGCCCTAGGAAAGAAGCTTTCTTT.

The V gene is TRBV28, the J gene TRBJ1-1; 7 bases align to TRBD1. The CDR3 extends over 13 amino acids. With 5 bases clipped from V and 7 bases from J, the junction kept 7 bases outside the gene matches. Per germline, CDR1 MDHEN and CDR2 SYDVKM. Here the CDR3 reads CASSDQGVGEAFF. The CDR3 DNA reads TGTGCCAGCAGTGATCAGGGGGTGGGTGAAGCTTTCTTT.

This chain links TRBV7-2 with TRBJ2-5; the match to TRBD1 covers 7 bases. This CDR3 is 15 amino acids long. V trimming: 0 bases; J trimming: 6 bases; junction bases outside the gene matches: 7. From germline, CDR1 is SGHTA and CDR2 FQGNSA. The CDR3 nucleotides read TGTGCCAGCAGCTTAGCTACAGGGGAACAAAAGACCCAGTACTTC. Translating gives CASSLATGEQKTQYF.

This rearrangement joins TRBV5-1 to TRBJ1-1; 9 positions match TRBD1. Trimming removed 4 bases from V and 2 bases from J; junction bases left unmatched: 9. Germline V lookup: CDR1 SGHRS, CDR2 YFSETQ. CDR3 length: 16 amino acids. The DNA for the CDR3 is TGCGCCAGCAGCGGACAGGGGTGGGTGGGAAACACTGAAGCTTTCTTT. Translation gives CASSGQGWVGNTEAFF.